Listed below are T cell receptor beta chains from one sample, sequenced in a study of T cells in Graves' hyperthyroidism and ophthalmopathy. TCRdb reprocessed the multiplex PCR reads with MiXCR, giving one entry per CDR3 protein. The sample includes some 740,000 distinct CDR3 sequences, about 14% of them seen just once. Sequencing used blood. The origin of the receptors is a woman younger than 30 with Graves' hyperthyroidism. Both conserved end residues are part of each CDR3. The order of the fields is V gene, clone size, D gene, J gene, CDR3 protein, CDR3 DNA. A D gene is named only where the DNA matches it firmly. Not all rows give a size; the values are once, few, many and, for expanded clones, a class.

TRBV7-8,NA,TRBD2,TRBJ2-1,CASVGTLAGDSGEQFF,TGTGCCAGCGTGGGGACATTAGCGGGAGACTCAGGGGAGCAGTTCTTC
TRBV6-5,NA,NA,TRBJ2-7,CASSYSERTDFKNEQYF,TGTGCCAGCAGTTACTCTGAGCGGACCGACTTTAAGAACGAGCAGTACTTC
TRBV6-1,few,NA,TRBJ1-5,CASINEQTVSNQPQHF,TGTGCCAGCATTAATGAACAGACAGTTAGCAATCAGCCCCAGCATTTT
TRBV11-2,NA,NA,TRBJ2-7,CASSSPRRPYEQYF,TGTGCCAGCAGCTCTCCTCGGAGGCCCTACGAGCAGTACTTC
TRBV24-1,NA,NA,TRBJ2-1,CATSDFGGLNEQFF,TGTGCCACCAGTGATTTCGGGGGGCTCAATGAGCAGTTCTTC
TRBV28,many,NA,TRBJ2-3,CASSVSQGTDTQYF,TGTGCCAGTAGCGTAAGCCAGGGCACAGATACGCAGTATTTT
TRBV19,few,NA,TRBJ1-2,CASSIGTVTRYGYTF,TGTGCCAGTAGTATAGGGACAGTTACTCGATATGGCTACACCTTC
TRBV6-2/TRBV6-3,NA,TRBD1,TRBJ1-5,CATGTGNSNQPQHF,TGTGCCACTGGGACAGGCAATAGCAATCAGCCCCAGCATTTT
TRBV6-2/TRBV6-3,many,TRBD1,TRBJ1-2,CASSTDRENGYTF,TGTGCCAGCAGTACGGACAGGGAGAATGGCTACACCTTC
TRBV6-2/TRBV6-3,many,NA,TRBJ2-1,CASSYSRNYNEQFF,TGTGCCAGCAGTTACAGTAGGAACTACAATGAGCAGTTCTTC
TRBV5-4,NA,NA,TRBJ1-1,CASSELGWGTEAFF,TGTGCCAGCAGCGAATTGGGCTGGGGGACTGAAGCTTTCTTT
TRBV20-1,many,NA,TRBJ2-2,CSARENTGELFF,TGCAGTGCTAGGGAGAACACCGGGGAGCTGTTTTTT
TRBV7-9,few,TRBD1,TRBJ1-1,CASSTRDRKNTEAFF,TGTGCCAGCAGCACCAGGGACAGGAAGAACACTGAAGCTTTCTTT
TRBV28,many,NA,TRBJ2-6,CASNSAATGANVLTF,TGTGCCAGCAATAGCGCGGCGACTGGGGCCAACGTCCTGACTTTC
TRBV7-7,few,TRBD1,TRBJ1-1,CASSRGWDSANTEAFF,TGTGCCAGCAGCCGTGGGTGGGACAGTGCTAACACTGAAGCTTTCTTT
TRBV30,many,NA,TRBJ1-5,CAWSGQDLFNQPQHF,TGTGCCTGGAGTGGACAGGACCTATTCAATCAGCCCCAGCATTTT
TRBV6-9,NA,NA,TRBJ2-3,CASSYEGGGTDTQYF,TGTGCCAGCAGTTATGAAGGAGGGGGCACAGATACGCAGTATTTT